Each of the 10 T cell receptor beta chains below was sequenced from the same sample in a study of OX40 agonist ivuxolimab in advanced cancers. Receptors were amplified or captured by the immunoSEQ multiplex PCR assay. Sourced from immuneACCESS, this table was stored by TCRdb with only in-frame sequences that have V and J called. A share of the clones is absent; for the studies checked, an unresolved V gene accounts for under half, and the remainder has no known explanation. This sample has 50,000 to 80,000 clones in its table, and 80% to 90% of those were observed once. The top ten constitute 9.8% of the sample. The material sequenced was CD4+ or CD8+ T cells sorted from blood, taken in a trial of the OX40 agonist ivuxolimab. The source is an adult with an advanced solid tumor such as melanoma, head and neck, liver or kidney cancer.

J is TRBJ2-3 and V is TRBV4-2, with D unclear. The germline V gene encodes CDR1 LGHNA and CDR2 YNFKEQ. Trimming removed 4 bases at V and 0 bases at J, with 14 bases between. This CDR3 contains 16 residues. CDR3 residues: CASSPIRADSTDTQYF. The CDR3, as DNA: TGTGCCAGCAGCCCAATCCGGGCCGATAGCACAGATACGCAGTATTTT.

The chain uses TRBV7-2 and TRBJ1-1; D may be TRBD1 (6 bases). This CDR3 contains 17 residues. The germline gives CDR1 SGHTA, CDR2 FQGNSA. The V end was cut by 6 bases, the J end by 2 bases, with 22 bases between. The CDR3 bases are TGTGCCAGCAGTCCCCCCCGGGGGCTGACACGAAACACTGAAGCTTTCTTT. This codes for CASSPPRGLTRNTEAFF. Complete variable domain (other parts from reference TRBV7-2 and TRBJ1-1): GAGVSQSPSNKVTEKGKDVELRCDPISGHTALYWYRQSLGQGLEFLIYFQGNSAPDKSGLPSDRFSAERTGGSVSTLTIQRTQQEDSAVYLCASSPPRGLTRNTEAFFGQGTRLTVV.

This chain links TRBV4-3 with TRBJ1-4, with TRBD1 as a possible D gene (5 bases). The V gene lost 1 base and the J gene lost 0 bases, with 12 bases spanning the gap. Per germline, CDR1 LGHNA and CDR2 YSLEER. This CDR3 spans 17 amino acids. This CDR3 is CASSQGGGIATNEKLFF. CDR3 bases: TGCGCCAGCAGCCAAGGTGGGGGAATAGCAACTAATGAAAAACTGTTTTTT.

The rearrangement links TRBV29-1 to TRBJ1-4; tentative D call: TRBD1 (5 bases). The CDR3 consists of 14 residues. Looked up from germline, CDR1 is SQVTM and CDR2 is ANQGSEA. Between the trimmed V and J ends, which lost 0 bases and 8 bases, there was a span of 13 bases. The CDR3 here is CSVEDRGGGEKLFF. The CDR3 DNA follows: TGCAGCGTTGAAGATCGGGGTGGGGGAGAAAAACTGTTTTTT.

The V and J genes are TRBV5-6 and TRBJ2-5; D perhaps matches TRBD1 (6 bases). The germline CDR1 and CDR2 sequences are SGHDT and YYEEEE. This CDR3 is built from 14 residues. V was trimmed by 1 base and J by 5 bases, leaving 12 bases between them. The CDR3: CASSLNRERETQYF. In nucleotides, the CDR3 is TGTGCCAGCAGCTTGAACAGGGAAAGGGAGACCCAGTACTTC.

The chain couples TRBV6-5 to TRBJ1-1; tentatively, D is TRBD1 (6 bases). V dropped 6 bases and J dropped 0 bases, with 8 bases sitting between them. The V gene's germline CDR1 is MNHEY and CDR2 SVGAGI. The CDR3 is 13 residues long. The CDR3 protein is CASSRTVNTEAFF. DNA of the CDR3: TGTGCCAGCAGCAGGACAGTGAACACTGAAGCTTTCTTT.

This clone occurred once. CDR3 in amino acids: CASSIGRAGTDTQYF. CDR3 in DNA: TGTGCCAGTAGTATAGGTAGGGCAGGTACAGATACGCAGTATTTT. The chain carries TRBV19 and TRBJ2-3; unclear D gene. V gave up 1 base and J gave up 3 bases, with 11 bases separating them. The CDR3 contains 15 residues. Germline CDR1 reads LNHDA; CDR2 reads SQIVND (reference sequence).

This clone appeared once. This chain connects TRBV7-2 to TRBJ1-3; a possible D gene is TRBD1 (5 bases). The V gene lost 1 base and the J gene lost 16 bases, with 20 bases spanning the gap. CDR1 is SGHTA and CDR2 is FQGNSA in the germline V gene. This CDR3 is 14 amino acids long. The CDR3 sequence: CASSLGAAGVRPYF. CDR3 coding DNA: TGTGCCAGCAGCTTAGGAGCGGCGGGGGTTAGGCCGTATTTT.

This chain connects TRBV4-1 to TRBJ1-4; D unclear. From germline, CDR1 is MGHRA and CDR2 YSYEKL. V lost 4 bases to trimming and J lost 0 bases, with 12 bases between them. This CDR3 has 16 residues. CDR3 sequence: CASSLFKTATNEKLFF. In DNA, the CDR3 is TGCGCCAGCAGCCTGTTCAAGACCGCAACTAATGAAAAACTGTTTTTT.

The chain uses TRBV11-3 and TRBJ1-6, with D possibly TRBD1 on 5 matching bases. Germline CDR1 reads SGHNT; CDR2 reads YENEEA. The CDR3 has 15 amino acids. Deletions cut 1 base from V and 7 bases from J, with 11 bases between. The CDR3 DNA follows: TGTGCCAGCAGCTTAGCCTTCGGGACCAATTCACCCCTCCACTTT. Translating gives CASSLAFGTNSPLHF.